These 8 T cell receptor beta chains originate from one sample sequenced in a study of CXCR3-negative and CXCR3-positive naive CD8 T cells. Via 5' RACE with UMI labels, TRB cDNA libraries were prepared. TCRdb derives one entry per CDR3 protein from the 5' RACE reads, leaving out DNA. The sample has over 40,000 distinct CDR3 sequences. Sequencing was performed on naive CXCR3- CD8+ T cells from blood. Subset specified: CD45RO-CCR7+CD27+CD95- naive CD8+ T cells lacking CXCR3 (TNR3-). The receptors were sampled from a human donor in good health. Some clones in this sample may be carry-over from other donors' samples.

V is TRBV6-5 and J is TRBJ2-1; TCRdb selects TRBD1, and the lack of DNA leaves this call unchecked. Germline assignment: CDR1 MNHEY and CDR2 SVGAGI. CDR3 size: 15 residues. The CDR3 loop reads CASRTTDRAYTEQFF.

The chain couples TRBV5-6 to TRBJ2-1; the D gene TCRdb calls, TRBD1, cannot be checked with no DNA. The CDR3 covers 15 residues. In germline, CDR1 is SGHDT, CDR2 YYEEEE. CDR3: CASSLIPGQGDEQFF.

The chain uses TRBV12-3 or TRBV12-4 and TRBJ2-7; TCRdb's D call of TRBD1 is untestable without DNA. The CDR3 is 13 residues long. The CDR3 reads CASSFRGSYEQYF.

The J gene is TRBJ2-5, the V gene TRBV4-1. Germline assignment: CDR1 MGHRA and CDR2 YSYEKL. This CDR3 spans 17 amino acids. The CDR3 loop is CASSIIAAQNLQETQYF.

This chain uses TRBV27 with TRBJ2-1; TCRdb lists TRBD1, though no DNA is available to test this call. The CDR3 has 14 residues. Germline CDR1 reads MNHEY; CDR2 reads SMNVEV (reference sequence). The CDR3 is CASSLTGSYNEQFF.

The V and J genes are TRBV29-1 and TRBJ2-7; TCRdb gives TRBD1 as the D gene, but with no DNA this cannot be confirmed. Per the germline V gene, CDR1 is SQVTM and CDR2 is ANQGSEA. The CDR3 contains 11 residues. The CDR3 loop reads CSAIQGGEQYF.

V is TRBV20-1 and J is TRBJ2-1; the D call from TCRdb, TRBD1, cannot be confirmed without DNA. The CDR3 loop spans 15 amino acids. From germline, CDR1 is DFQATT and CDR2 SNEGSKA (reference sequence). CDR3: CSATSGGRVADEQFF.

This chain joins TRBV25-1 and TRBJ1-4. There are 13 residues in the CDR3. From germline, CDR1 is MGHDK and CDR2 SYGVNS. CDR3 amino acids: CASSLLADEKLFF.